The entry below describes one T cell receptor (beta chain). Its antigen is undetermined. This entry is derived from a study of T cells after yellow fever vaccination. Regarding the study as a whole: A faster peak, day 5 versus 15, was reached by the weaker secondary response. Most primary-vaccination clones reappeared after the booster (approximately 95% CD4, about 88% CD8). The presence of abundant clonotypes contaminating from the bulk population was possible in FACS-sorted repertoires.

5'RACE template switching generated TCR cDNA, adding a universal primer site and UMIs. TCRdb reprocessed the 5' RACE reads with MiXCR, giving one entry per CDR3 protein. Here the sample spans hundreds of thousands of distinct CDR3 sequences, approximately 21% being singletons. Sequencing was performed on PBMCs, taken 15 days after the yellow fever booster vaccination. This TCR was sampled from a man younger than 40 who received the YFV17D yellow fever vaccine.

DNA for the CDR3: TGCAGTGCTCGGGGGACTAGCGGAGGGGAGACCCAGTACTTC. The encoded protein is CSARGTSGGETQYF. The chain carries TRBV20-1 and TRBJ2-5; 11 bases map to TRBD2. CDR3 size: 14 residues. V trimming: 5 bases; J trimming: 5 bases; junction bases outside the gene matches: 7. Germline CDR1 DFQATT, CDR2 SNEGSKA (reference sequence).